The 29 T cell receptor beta chains reported below all come from one sample, sequenced in a study of Graves' ophthalmopathy and Graves' hyperthyroidism. RNA transcripts provided the template for amplifying TCR beta CDR3 regions. The library came from an HTBI-primed first-round RT-PCR and a second-round multiplex PCR. TCRdb re-analysed the multiplex PCR reads in MiXCR, keeping a single row per CDR3 protein. This table holds about 740,000 distinct CDR3 sequences, 35% to 50% found once. Sequencing used peripheral blood. The receptors shown here come from an adult man with Graves' ophthalmopathy.

This clonotype was observed a single time. This chain connects TRBV10-2 to TRBJ1-5, with a tentative D call TRBD1 (5 bases). Germline V gene sequence: CDR1 WSHSY, CDR2 SAAADI. V lost 2 bases and J 3 bases, leaving 8 bases between the germline ends. The CDR3 runs 14 residues. CDR3 sequence: CASSETGDNQPQHF. The CDR3 DNA reads as TGCGCCAGCAGTGAGACAGGAGACAATCAGCCCCAGCATTTT.

This clonotype was seen repeatedly, ten times or more. CDR3 region: CSVATGTGGAKGYGYTF. CDR3 DNA: TGCAGCGTTGCCACCGGGACAGGGGGCGCTAAGGGTTATGGCTACACCTTC. V usage is TRBV29-1 and J usage is TRBJ1-2; 12 positions agree with TRBD1. Germline-derived CDR1 and CDR2 are SQVTM and ANQGSEA. The CDR3 loop spans 17 amino acids. V dropped 4 bases and J dropped 5; count of bases not matched to a gene: 14.

This clonotype was seen only a few times. The V and J genes are TRBV6-1 and TRBJ1-1, with D tentatively TRBD1 (5 bases). Trimming took 2 bases from V and 0 from J, leaving 10 bases between them. CDR1 is MNHNS and CDR2 is SASEGT in the germline V gene. The CDR3 loop spans 15 amino acids. CDR3 bases: TGTGCCAGCAGTGAATGGGGCCCAATGAACACTGAAGCTTTCTTT. Protein product: CASSEWGPMNTEAFF.

This clonotype was observed a handful of times. The chain employs TRBV5-8 and TRBJ1-6; unclear D gene. V dropped 2 bases and J dropped 10 bases, with 10 bases sitting between them. Germline V gives CDR1 SGHTS, CDR2 YDEGEE. The CDR3 is 13 amino acids. CDR3 sequence reads: CASSFYAESPLHF. Written as DNA, the CDR3 is TGTGCCAGCAGCTTCTATGCGGAATCACCCCTCCACTTT.

This clonotype was picked up one time. The V gene is TRBV25-1, the J gene TRBJ2-7; D is unresolved. The V gene lost 6 bases and the J gene lost 3 bases, with 18 bases spanning the gap. The germline gives CDR1 MGHDK, CDR2 SYGVNS. This CDR3 has 15 amino acids. Written as DNA, the CDR3 is TGTGCCAGCAGCCAAGAAACCCGCGGCGGCTACGAGCAGTACTTC. Amino acid sequence: CASSQETRGGYEQYF.

J is TRBJ2-7 and V is TRBV7-7, with a possible D match to TRBD2 (7 bases). CDR3 length: 13 residues. From germline, CDR1 is SSHAT and CDR2 FNYEAQ (reference sequence). Trimming left V 8 bases short and J 2 bases short, with 13 bases between. DNA of the CDR3: TGTGCCAGCCGGGGGGACAAGGCCTACGAGCAGTACTTC. It encodes CASRGDKAYEQYF.

This clonotype was observed many times. The gene calls are TRBV2 and TRBJ1-2; no reliable D call. The CDR3 is made up of 13 amino acids. V was clipped by 5 bases and J by 4 bases, with 11 bases between them. Germline CDR1 is SNHLY and CDR2 is FYNNEI. CDR3 DNA sequence: TGTGCCAGCAGTCACGTTGACACCTATGGCTACACCTTC. It specifies CASSHVDTYGYTF.

V gene TRBV20-1 combines with J gene TRBJ1-2; D perhaps matches TRBD1 (6 bases). Trimming removed 2 bases at V and 7 bases at J, with 11 bases between. The CDR3 totals 12 residues. Germline V gene data show CDR1 as DFQATT and CDR2 as SNEGSKA (reference sequence). The CDR3 here is CSARTTGFGYTF. CDR3 sequence (DNA): TGCAGTGCTAGAACCACAGGGTTTGGCTACACCTTC.

To note about this clonotype: A read error is likely, as this CDR3 ends without the conserved phenylalanine or tryptophan. The chain has TRBV10-3 and TRBJ1-1; the D is unclear. V shed 10 bases and J shed 0 bases, with 12 bases lying between them. CDR1 is ENHRY, CDR2 SYGVKD, per germline. The CDR3 is made up of 13 amino acids. The CDR3 loop reads CASSVGMNTEAFL. CDR3 sequence (DNA): TGTGCCAGCAGCGTAGGGATGAACACTGAAGCTTTCCTT.

The V call is TRBV13, the J call TRBJ1-4; the D gene is possibly TRBD1 (6 bases). Trimming took 6 bases from V and 4 from J, leaving 15 bases between them. The CDR3 runs 15 residues. Germline V gene lookup returns CDR1 PRHDT and CDR2 FYEKMQ (reference sequence). The CDR3 protein is CASSLTGRVNEKLFF. The CDR3 coding sequence is TGTGCCAGCAGTCTCACAGGGAGGGTTAATGAAAAACTGTTTTTT.

The chain employs TRBV12-3 or TRBV12-4 and TRBJ1-2; no definite D call. CDR3 length: 14 residues. The V end was cut by 3 bases, the J end by 4 bases, with 12 bases between. The CDR3, as DNA: TGTGCCAGCAGTTTTTCGGCCATTTCCTATGGCTACACCTTC. Residues: CASSFSAISYGYTF.

This clonotype was counted many times. This chain joins TRBV7-9 and TRBJ1-4; D gene ambiguous. Trimming shortened V by 8 bases and J by 0 bases, and 7 bases separated the two germline ends. Germline values: CDR1 SEHNR, CDR2 FQNEAQ (reference sequence). This CDR3 is built from 13 residues. CDR3 region: CASADSTNEKLFF. Here the CDR3 DNA reads TGTGCCAGCGCCGACTCAACTAATGAAAAACTGTTTTTT.

This clonotype has a count of ten or more. The chain employs TRBV25-1 and TRBJ2-7, with D uncertain. CDR1 and CDR2 (germline): MGHDK, SYGVNS. Trimming removed 3 bases from V and 6 bases from J, with 9 bases in between. The CDR3 runs 12 residues. CDR3 sequence reads: CASSDNNREQYF. Written as DNA, the CDR3 is TGTGCCAGCAGTGATAATAATCGCGAGCAGTACTTC.

In its sample, this clonotype was seen many times. This chain joins TRBV29-1 and TRBJ2-7, with D unresolved. There are 12 residues in the CDR3. Germline assignment: CDR1 SQVTM and CDR2 ANQGSEA. V was cut by 2 bases and J by 7 bases, with 12 bases left in between. CDR3 in DNA: TGCAGCGTTGAATCTCGGCGTGATGAGCAGTACTTC. It codes for CSVESRRDEQYF.

On this clonotype itself: This sequence may be a read error, since a much larger clone differs from it by one base. As DNA, the CDR3 is TGTGCCAGCAGCATCCTCGACAGTAATGAAAAACTGTTTTTT. Translating it yields CASSILDSNEKLFF. The chain combines TRBV11-2 with TRBJ1-4, with D maybe TRBD1 (5 bases). The germline gives CDR1 SGHAT, CDR2 FQNNGV. V was trimmed by 5 bases and J by 4 bases, leaving 11 bases between them. The CDR3 contains 14 residues.

This clonotype was seen at least ten times. The V and J genes are TRBV15 and TRBJ2-6; the D is unclear. Germline-derived CDR1 and CDR2 are LNHNV and YYDKDF (reference sequence). This CDR3 has 13 amino acids. The V gene lost 9 bases and the J gene lost 1 base, with 7 bases spanning the gap. CDR3 bases: TGTGCCACTTCCCGGTCTGGGGCCAACGTCCTGACTTTC. Its translation is CATSRSGANVLTF.

Details on this clonotype: Here the CDR3 omits its conserved ending phenylalanine or tryptophan, so a read error is the likely source. The DNA is omitted, as the CDR3 cannot be located on it reliably, and the CDR3 follows TCRdb's listing. The chain couples TRBV9 to TRBJ1-6. The CDR3 is made up of 11 amino acids, end residues included. Germline V gene lookup returns CDR1 SGDLS and CDR2 YYNGEE. This CDR3 is CASSSSQALLS.

The chain recombines TRBV2 with TRBJ1-5; 10 bases agree with TRBD1. CDR1 and CDR2 from the germline V gene are SNHLY and FYNNEI. The CDR3 contains 18 residues. Trimming took 6 bases from V and 3 from J; bases not matched to a gene: 14. The CDR3 here is CASSYYRDRGSLNQPQHF. CDR3 in DNA: TGTGCCAGCAGCTACTACCGGGACAGGGGTTCCCTCAATCAGCCCCAGCATTTT.

This chain joins TRBV20-1 and TRBJ1-4; TRBD1 might be the D (5 bases). Between the trimmed V and J ends, which lost 6 bases and 8 bases, there was a span of 19 bases. CDR3 length: 14 amino acids. Germline CDR1 reads DFQATT; CDR2 reads SNEGSKA (reference sequence). The CDR3 reads CSASLPGRLEKLFF. The CDR3 nucleotides are TGCAGTGCGAGCCTTCCGGGACGACTCGAAAAACTGTTTTTT.

In its sample, this clonotype was seen a few times. The J gene is TRBJ2-2, the V gene TRBV9; D is possibly TRBD1 (6 bases). The CDR3 has 16 amino acids. V was cut by 4 bases and J by 1 base, with 14 bases left in between. The germline gives CDR1 SGDLS, CDR2 YYNGEE. The CDR3 sequence is CASSIRGDGNTGELFF. As DNA, the CDR3 is TGTGCCAGCAGCATCAGGGGCGACGGGAACACCGGGGAGCTGTTTTTT. The complete variable domain, with remaining parts taken from reference TRBV9 and TRBJ2-2, reads DSGVTQTPKHLITATGQRVTLRCSPRSGDLSVYWYQQSLDQGLQFLIQYYNGEERAKGNILERFSAQQFPDLHSELNLSSLELGDSALYFCASSIRGDGNTGELFFGEGSRLTVL.

J is TRBJ2-2 and V is TRBV25-1, with TRBD2 matching over 7 bases. Looked up from germline, CDR1 is MGHDK and CDR2 is SYGVNS. V was clipped by 5 bases and J by 1 base; unmatched bases: 7. CDR3 length: 16 amino acids. For the CDR3, the DNA is TGTGCCAGCAGTTATTATCTAGCGGAGAACACCGGGGAGCTGTTTTTT. Encoded protein: CASSYYLAENTGELFF.

For this clonotype: This may stem from a read error, because a much larger clone lies one nucleotide away. V is TRBV20-1 and J is TRBJ2-5; D might be TRBD2 (5 bases). Between the trimmed V and J ends, which lost 7 bases and 2 bases, there was a span of 11 bases. Germline V gene data show CDR1 as DFQATT and CDR2 as SNEGSKA (reference sequence). The CDR3 runs 12 residues. In nucleotides, the CDR3 is TGCAGTGTAAGGAGGTCACAAGAGACCCAGTACTTC. Protein product: CSVRRSQETQYF.

The rearrangement joins TRBV10-3 to TRBJ2-6, with TRBD2 as a possible D gene (6 bases). The CDR3 is 15 amino acids. Trimming left V 3 bases short and J 4 bases short, with 10 bases between. The germline V gene encodes CDR1 ENHRY and CDR2 SYGVKD. The CDR3 loop reads CAISDGLAGANVLTF. As DNA, the CDR3 is TGTGCCATCAGTGACGGGCTAGCGGGGGCCAACGTCCTGACTTTC.

This clonotype was counted only a few times. V and J are TRBV7-8 and TRBJ1-2; 7 bases agree with TRBD1. This CDR3 contains 18 residues. Per germline, CDR1 SGHVS and CDR2 FQNEAQ. V shed 5 bases and J 8 bases; nucleotides not matched to a gene: 23. The CDR3: CASSPMTGLVVVEWGYTF. The CDR3 DNA is TGTGCCAGCAGCCCGATGACAGGGCTGGTTGTCGTAGAATGGGGCTACACCTTC.

V usage is TRBV19 and J usage is TRBJ2-6; the match to TRBD1 covers 9 bases. V lost 5 bases, J lost 2 bases, and 7 bases stayed unmatched. CDR3 length equals 17 residues. Germline-derived CDR1 and CDR2 are LNHDA and SQIVND (reference sequence). The CDR3 DNA reads as TGTGCCAGTAGTGGGTCGACAGGGGGGACTGGGGCCAACGTCCTGACTTTC. Translation: CASSGSTGGTGANVLTF.

The chain is built from TRBV7-9 and TRBJ2-2, with 10 bases fitting TRBD2. This CDR3 has 18 amino acids. The trim removed 0 bases at V and 2 bases at J, leaving 6 bases unmatched. Germline lookup yields CDR1 SEHNR and CDR2 FQNEAQ (reference sequence). Here the CDR3 DNA reads TGTGCCAGCAGCTTAGCCCCTAGCGGGGGTTTCAACACCGGGGAGCTGTTTTTT. Protein sequence: CASSLAPSGGFNTGELFF.

About this clonotype: The conserved final phenylalanine or tryptophan is absent from the CDR3, which likely points to a read error. The rearrangement joins TRBV7-2 to TRBJ2-7; TRBD2 agrees at 8 bases. This CDR3 has 15 amino acids. Germline loops: CDR1 SGHTA, CDR2 FQGNSA. The V segment lost 2 bases and the J segment 6 bases; nucleotides outside the gene matches: 9. The CDR3 reads CASSLFAGRAPEQYL. In DNA form, the CDR3 reads TGTGCCAGCAGCTTATTTGCCGGGAGGGCTCCCGAGCAGTACCTC.

The J gene is TRBJ2-7, the V gene TRBV29-1; the match to TRBD1 covers 9 bases. The germline V gene encodes CDR1 SQVTM and CDR2 ANQGSEA. There are 13 residues in the CDR3. V shed 4 bases, J shed 5 bases, and the junction held 6 bases outside the gene matches. CDR3 in amino acids: CSVAGTGRDEQYF. CDR3 nucleotide sequence: TGCAGCGTTGCCGGGACAGGGAGGGACGAGCAGTACTTC.

As regards this clonotype: Given a much more abundant clone one base away, this may be a read error. The gene calls are TRBV7-2 and TRBJ1-3; D is uncertain. This CDR3 comprises 15 residues. Germline CDR1 is SGHTA and CDR2 is FQGNSA. V lost 1 base and J lost 0, with 7 bases in between. In DNA form, the CDR3 reads TGTGCCAGCAGCTTAGAGGCAGGCTCTGGAAACACCATATATTTT. Translating it yields CASSLEAGSGNTIYF.